This T cell receptor (beta chain) emerged from a study of control samples from healthy donors and cancer patients. Trimming removed 6 bases at V and 6 bases at J, with 11 bases between. Germline V gene sequence: CDR1 MNHEY, CDR2 SMNVEV (reference sequence). This CDR3 comprises 12 residues. Assay: immunoSEQ multiplex PCR; the TCRdb copy retains only in-frame clones and omits some. The sample has tens of thousands of clones, 94% seen once. V gene TRBV27 combines with J gene TRBJ1-2; D ambiguous. The TCR comes from a man in his thirties or forties in good health. Sequencing input: blood. The CDR3 protein is CASRESGDGYTF. The CDR3 DNA reads TGTGCCAGCAGAGAATCAGGCGATGGCTACACCTTC.